This TCR beta chain was retrieved from a study of control samples from healthy donors and cancer patients. Clones were sequenced by immunoSEQ multiplex PCR, and TCRdb holds only the in-frame ones, with some missing. The profile shows around 82,000 clones, 87% of them singletons. This CDR3 is built from 13 residues. Germline V CDR1 and CDR2: SQVTM, ANQGSEA. The V and J ends lost 7 bases and 0 bases respectively, with 12 bases between them. The specimen sequenced was blood. This clonotype was sampled from a man between 50 and 59 years old in good health. V is TRBV29-1 and J is TRBJ1-1, with a possible D match to TRBD1 (5 bases). In DNA, the CDR3 is TGCAGCGCCATGACAGATATGAACACTGAAGCTTTCTTT. This translates into CSAMTDMNTEAFF.